The clone carrying this TCR beta chain was seen just once. The entry originates in a study of blood T cell repertoires in COVID-19. As for the study in general: The study drew acute and convalescent COVID-19 samples from the United States, Italy and Spain. Sources were T cells, B-cell-depleted T cells, or PBMCs; the material itself was cDNA or gDNA.

Original methodology: Estimation of nucleated cell counts relied on the amplification of reference gene primers. Assay used: immunoSEQ multiplex PCR; TCRdb lists only in-frame clones, some missing. V and J calls and clone size come straight from that table; D and trimming were deduced from the DNA. The sample lists about 150,000 clones; 90% to 95% were seen once. The length of the CDR3 is 16 residues. Losses at the gene ends were 4 bases for V and 2 bases for J; bases not matched to a gene: 6. The germline gives CDR1 SGHVS, CDR2 FNYEAQ. This sequence originates from a man between 45 and 60 years old with acute or convalescent COVID-19. Material for sequencing was peripheral blood. The rearrangement links TRBV7-6 to TRBJ2-1; 9 bases map to TRBD2. The CDR3, as DNA: TGTGCCAGCAGCTGGGACCCTAGCGGGGCCTACAATGAGCAGTTCTTC. It codes for CASSWDPSGAYNEQFF.